This T cell receptor (beta chain) was identified in a study of cytomegalovirus exposure and HLA in healthy donors (dated by TCRdb to 2015 to 2018). Study-level background: An earlier analysis of roughly 500 of the donors reported approximately 270 Gb of sequence data and some 100 million unique TCR beta sequences from roughly 180 million T cells. About 280 gigabases of sequencing data and tens of millions of unique TCR sequences made up an early release that covered 500 to 700 HLA-typed donors. Of the roughly 400 genotyped donors, approximately 80% fell in the genetic ancestry cluster associated with self-reported Caucasian donors. The study aimed to test whether signatures of past pathogen exposure could be identified by cataloging public T cell receptors. The T cell repertoires of several hundred subjects were profiled by immunosequencing and related to cytomegalovirus serostatus. Besides the first cohort of around 670 subjects, a separate validation cohort made up of over 95 different subjects was used. To predict cytomegalovirus infection status, the study combined high-throughput TCR immunosequencing, statistical association of individual TCRs with disease status, and machine learning. A later analysis re-examined previously published TCR beta repertoires from over 500 donors and added high-resolution HLA genotyping to investigate patterns of TCR occurrence. Rather than using new phenotypic data, the later analysis identified candidate immune exposures from TCR beta sequences and from how often those sequences occurred across donors. To decide whether each TCR beta V gene segment behaved as functional or pseudogenic, an earlier analysis of nearly 600 of the donors relied on high-throughput TCR beta sequencing. Donor age, sex, ethnicity and CMV serostatus were collected together with the repertoire data. Genome-wide SNP genotypes for about 65% of the 666 donors were used in a later genetic analysis, which treated that subset as a discovery cohort. All discovery cohort repertoires had been generated on a single sequencing platform. Both class I and class II loci were covered by HLA typing, at four-digit resolution. Typing coverage varied by locus: about 629-630 donors for A, B, C, DRB1 and DQB1; 500 to 550 for DQA1; more than 600 for DPA1; approximately 450 for DPB1. Roughly five DR-DQ haplotypes were treated as single units for association and clustering because of strong linkage in the cohort. Across about 370 genotyped donors of the cohort, an average of approximately 240,000 unique TCR beta nucleotide sequences per donor were sequenced, and roughly 20% of those sequences were non-productive. The research as a whole found: A further reported finding was that TCR beta sequences accurately predicted the HLA-A and HLA-B alleles for most subjects in the first cohort. Assigning TCR associations to individual alleles was difficult when HLA alleles, especially DR and DQ, strongly co-occurred. In a later analysis, most CMV-associated TCR beta chains were found to appear HLA-restricted, with HLA associations seemingly driven largely by CMV exposure. According to a later analysis, parvovirus B19, influenza, CMV and Epstein-Barr virus appeared linked to several top co-occurrence clusters. An association between a missense DCLRE1C variant and V-gene and J-gene trimming of TCR beta chains was found in a later genetic analysis and replicated in an independent cohort. HLA typing was unavailable for some donors at each locus, so association tests used only the typed subset. The study listed approximately 150 TCR beta chains as associated with cytomegalovirus. In vitro tests confirmed that three of the cytomegalovirus-associated TCR beta chains recognize cytomegalovirus antigens. In this cohort, only TCR beta chains were sequenced, and detectable features were limited by the absence of alpha or paired-chain data. CMV serostatus was the only immune exposure information available for the cohort. A cluster of highly shared sequence variants was judged likely to represent a technical artifact of the sequencing pipeline. According to a later analysis, TCR association rates differed among HLA loci, with DRB1 alleles showing the most associated TCRs and HLA-C alleles showing the fewest. About 17 rarely observed V segments, including chromosome 9 orphons, were excluded from the earlier analysis of approximately 500 of the donors because counts were too low. Most TCR sequences were observed very rarely across donors, whereas some public TCRs were present in many individuals. According to a later genetic analysis, donors in an Asian-associated ancestry cluster had fewer N-insertions in productive TCRs than the roughly 670-donor mean. According to the authors, the approach could potentially be generalized to other disease states and immunological phenotypes. Specific HLA alleles were associated with some 15,000 TCR beta sequences at a false discovery rate of 0.05 in a later analysis. Some IMGT-functional V segments, including TRBV6-2 and TRBV6-3, could not be told apart with the 87-base-pair reads, so those segments were excluded. Linkage disequilibrium might explain the correlated functional status among segregating V segments, but an unknown experimental factor could not be excluded. Cytomegalovirus status was reported to be diagnosed by the classifier with high specificity and sensitivity in both the original and validation cohorts. In a later analysis, HLA-associated TCR beta chains were found to be more clonally expanded and to have lower generation probabilities than equally common non-associated chains. In an earlier analysis of 587 of the donors, most TCR beta V segments appeared in productive rearrangements about 87% or about 30% of the time, broadly matching IMGT annotations. Presence/absence analyses assumed roughly uniform sequencing depth across donors, an assumption that may not hold.

The cohort consisted of hundreds of healthy bone marrow donors. All cohort members were sampled while nominally healthy, although unrecorded immune exposures were likely present. The donor tested CMV seronegative and was one of the 352 seronegative cohort members. A peripheral blood sample was provided by each donor, and peripheral blood mononuclear cells were used for TCR beta sequencing. Genomic DNA was extracted from the blood cell samples with the Qiagen DNeasy Blood Extraction Kit. V was cut back by 4 bases and J by 5 bases, leaving a gap of 13 bases between them. Including the terminal cysteine and phenylalanine, the CDR3 comprises 13 residues. The sequence is cut down to CDR3 DNA, 39 bases in frame from base 1. As encoded in the germline V gene, CDR1 is SGHTS while CDR2 is YDEGEE. As to this clone: The target of this receptor is not known. The record has no base qualities; no much larger clone is one base away.

The library was made by the immunoSEQ multiplex PCR assay. A mixture of 60 forward primers for TCR Vbeta segments and 13 reverse primers for TCR Jbeta segments was used in the multiplex PCR. The CDR3 region of rearranged TCR beta genes was amplified from genomic DNA with a multiplex PCR assay. On the Illumina HiSeq System, the amplified TCR beta libraries were sequenced as 87-base-pair reads. Per the source publication's procedure: A later analysis tallied tens of millions of unique TCR beta chains across the 610 or so repertoires, and around 9.9 million of those chains were shared by two or more donors. Raw reads were error-corrected and collapsed into unique sequences by a nearest-neighbor algorithm in which closely related sequences were merged to remove PCR and sequencing errors. V, D and J gene segments were assigned by aligning CDR3 sequences to IMGT reference sequences. For a sequence to be retained, at least a six-nucleotide match to both a V gene segment and a J gene segment was required. A rearrangement was called productive if the CDR3 had no stop codons and remained in frame with V and J, and every other rearrangement was called non-productive. Following IMGT convention, CDR3 was defined as the stretch from the second conserved V-encoded cysteine to the conserved J-encoded phenylalanine. The earlier analysis of 500 to 750 of the donors excluded any sequence lacking an unambiguous match to a single V gene segment. An earlier analysis of some 610 of the donors called V segments functional above 56.7% productive rearrangements and segregating when the between-donor standard deviation exceeded 5%. A statistical classification framework was built to diagnose cytomegalovirus status from the catalog of TCR beta chain sequences. A later analysis assigned V and J genes by comparing TCR nucleotide sequences with IMGT/GENE-DB human TR gene sequences. In a later analysis, CDR3 sequences and most-parsimonious VDJ recombination scenarios were assigned using the TCRdist pipeline. In a later analysis, every TCR beta chain was defined by the combination of its CDR3 amino acid sequence and its V-gene family, and reads without a unique V-gene family were dropped. A later analysis removed 600 or so highly shared, low-generation-probability nucleotide sequences to deal with suspected cross-contamination and a sequencing artifact. In a later analysis, a clonal expansion index was calculated for each public chain from normalized within-repertoire ranks of inferred template counts. A later analysis computed generation probabilities with a VDJ recombination model fitted to out-of-frame rearrangements, and checked the results against IGoR. Hypergeometric tests were used in a later analysis to score TCR-TCR, TCR-HLA and TCR-CMV co-occurrence, with a repertoire-size bias correction applied to the TCR pairs. In a later analysis, false discovery rates were estimated by permuting HLA or CMV assignments 20 times. In a later analysis, co-occurring TCRs were grouped using DBSCAN, and TCRdist sequence similarity was added for clustering within HLA-allele-positive subsets. Co-occurrence clustering excluded repertoires with fewer than 30,000 or more than 120,000 public chains, plus five with anomalous nucleotide sharing. In its TCRdb copy, this immuneACCESS table keeps in-frame sequences only and misses some clones. Where compared with another copy, unresolved V genes explain less than half of these, and the others have no known cause. D and trimming come from the DNA, and the V and J calls and clone size come from that table. For this sample there are roughly 100,000 clones; roughly four fifths appear just once. Under 11% of the sample lies in the top ten.

Here the chain combines TRBV5-8 and TRBJ2-7, and perhaps TRBD2 as D gene, on 6 matching bases. What was sequenced was PBMCs. The source of this sequence is a man aged 50-60 years in good health and CMV-seronegative. The DNA sequence is given as TGTGCCAGCAGCCCTAGACGGGGGAACGAGCAGTACTTC. Its protein is CASSPRRGNEQYF.